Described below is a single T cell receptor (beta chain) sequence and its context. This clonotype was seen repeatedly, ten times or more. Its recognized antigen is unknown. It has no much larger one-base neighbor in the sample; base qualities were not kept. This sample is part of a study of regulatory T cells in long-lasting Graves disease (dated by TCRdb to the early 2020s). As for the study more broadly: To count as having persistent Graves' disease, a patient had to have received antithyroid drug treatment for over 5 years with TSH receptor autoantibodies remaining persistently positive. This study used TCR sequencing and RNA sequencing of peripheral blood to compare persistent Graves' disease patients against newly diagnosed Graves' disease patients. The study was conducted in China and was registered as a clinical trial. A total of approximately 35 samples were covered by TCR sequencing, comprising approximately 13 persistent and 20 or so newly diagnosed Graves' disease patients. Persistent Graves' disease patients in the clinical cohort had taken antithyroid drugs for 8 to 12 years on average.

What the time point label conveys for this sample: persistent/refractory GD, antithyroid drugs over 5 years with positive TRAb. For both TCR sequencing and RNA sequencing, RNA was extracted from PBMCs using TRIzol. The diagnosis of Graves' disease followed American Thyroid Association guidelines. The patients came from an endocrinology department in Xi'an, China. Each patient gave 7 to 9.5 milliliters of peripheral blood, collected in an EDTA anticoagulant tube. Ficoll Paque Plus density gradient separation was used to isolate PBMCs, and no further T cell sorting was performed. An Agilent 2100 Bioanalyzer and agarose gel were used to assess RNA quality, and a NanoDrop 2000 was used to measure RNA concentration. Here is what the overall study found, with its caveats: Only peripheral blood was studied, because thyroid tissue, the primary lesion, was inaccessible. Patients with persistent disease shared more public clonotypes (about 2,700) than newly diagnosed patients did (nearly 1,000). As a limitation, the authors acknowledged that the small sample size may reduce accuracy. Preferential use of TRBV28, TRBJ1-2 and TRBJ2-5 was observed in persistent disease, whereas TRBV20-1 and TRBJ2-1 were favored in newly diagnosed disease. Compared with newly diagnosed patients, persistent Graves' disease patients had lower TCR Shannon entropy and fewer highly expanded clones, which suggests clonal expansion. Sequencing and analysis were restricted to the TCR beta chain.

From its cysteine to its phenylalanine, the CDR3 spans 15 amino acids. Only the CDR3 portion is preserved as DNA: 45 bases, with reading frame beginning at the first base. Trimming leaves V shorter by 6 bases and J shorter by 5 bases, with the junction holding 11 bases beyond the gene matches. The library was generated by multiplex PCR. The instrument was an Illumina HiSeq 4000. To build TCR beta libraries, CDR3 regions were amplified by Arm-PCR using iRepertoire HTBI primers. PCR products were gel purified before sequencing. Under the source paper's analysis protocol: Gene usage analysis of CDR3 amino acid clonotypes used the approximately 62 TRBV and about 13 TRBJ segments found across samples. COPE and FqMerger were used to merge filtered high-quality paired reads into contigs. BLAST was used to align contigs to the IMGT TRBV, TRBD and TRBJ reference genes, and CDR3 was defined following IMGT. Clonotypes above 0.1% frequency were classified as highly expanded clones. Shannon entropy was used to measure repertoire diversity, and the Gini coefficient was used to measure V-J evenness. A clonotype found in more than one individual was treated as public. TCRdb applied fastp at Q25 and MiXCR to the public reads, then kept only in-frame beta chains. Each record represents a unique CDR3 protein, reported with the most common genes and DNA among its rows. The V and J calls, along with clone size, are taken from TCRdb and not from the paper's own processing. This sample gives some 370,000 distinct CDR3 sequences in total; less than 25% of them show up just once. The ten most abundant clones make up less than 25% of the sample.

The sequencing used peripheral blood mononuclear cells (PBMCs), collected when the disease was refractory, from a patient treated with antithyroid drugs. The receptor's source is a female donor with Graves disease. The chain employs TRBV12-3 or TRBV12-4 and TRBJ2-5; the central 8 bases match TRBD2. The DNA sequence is TGTGCCAGCAGCTTCCACGGACTAGCTAGTGAGACCCAGTACTTC. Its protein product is CASSFHGLASETQYF.